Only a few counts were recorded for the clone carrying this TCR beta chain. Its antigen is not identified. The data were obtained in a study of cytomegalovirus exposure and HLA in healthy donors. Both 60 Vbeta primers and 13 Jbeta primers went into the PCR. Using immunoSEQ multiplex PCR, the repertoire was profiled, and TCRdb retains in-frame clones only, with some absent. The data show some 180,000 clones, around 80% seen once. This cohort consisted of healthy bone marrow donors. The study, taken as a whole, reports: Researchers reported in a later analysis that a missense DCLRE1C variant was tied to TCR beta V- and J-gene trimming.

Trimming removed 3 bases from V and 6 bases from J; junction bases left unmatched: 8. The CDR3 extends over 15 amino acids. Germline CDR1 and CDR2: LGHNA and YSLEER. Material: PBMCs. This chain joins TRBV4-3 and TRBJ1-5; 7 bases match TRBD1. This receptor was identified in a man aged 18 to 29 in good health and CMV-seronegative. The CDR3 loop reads CASSHEYRGSQPQHF. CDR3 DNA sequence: TGCGCCAGCAGCCATGAATACAGGGGTTCTCAGCCCCAGCATTTT.